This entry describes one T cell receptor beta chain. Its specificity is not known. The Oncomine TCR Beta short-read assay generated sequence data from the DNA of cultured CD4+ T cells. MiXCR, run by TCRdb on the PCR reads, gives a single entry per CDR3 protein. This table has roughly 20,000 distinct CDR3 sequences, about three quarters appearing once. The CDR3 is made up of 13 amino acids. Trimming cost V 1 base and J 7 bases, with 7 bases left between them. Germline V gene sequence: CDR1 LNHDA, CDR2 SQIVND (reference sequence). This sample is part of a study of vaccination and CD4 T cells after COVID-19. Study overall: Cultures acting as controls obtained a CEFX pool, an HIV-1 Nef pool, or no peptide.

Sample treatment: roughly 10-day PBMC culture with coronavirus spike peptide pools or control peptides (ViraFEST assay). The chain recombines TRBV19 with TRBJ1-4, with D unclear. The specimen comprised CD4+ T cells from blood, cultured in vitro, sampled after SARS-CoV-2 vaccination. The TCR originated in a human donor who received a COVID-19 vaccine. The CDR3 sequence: CASSIGPAEKLFF. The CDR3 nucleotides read TGTGCCAGTAGTATAGGGCCAGCTGAAAAACTGTTTTTT.